This TCR beta chain was identified during a study of blood T cells in healthy people across ages. A second PCR, run for roughly 7 to 12 cycles, used a sample-barcoded 5' primer plus a J-beta primer mix. Each CDR3 protein is one row after TCRdb ran MiXCR on the 5' RACE reads. The sample includes 1.5 million to 2 million distinct CDR3 sequences, around half seen only once; the top ten take less than 2.5%. The ends were cut back, 1 base at V and 1 base at J, with 10 bases in the middle. Per the germline V gene, CDR1 is LGHDT and CDR2 is YNNKEL (reference sequence). The length of the CDR3 is 15 residues.

The TCR originated in a middle-aged woman in good health. The sequenced sample consisted of blood. This chain connects TRBV3-1 to TRBJ2-5; D remains unclear. The CDR3 DNA sequence: TGTGCCAGCAGCCAAGGATCCGGCAGCCAAGAGACCCAGTACTTC. Translating gives CASSQGSGSQETQYF.